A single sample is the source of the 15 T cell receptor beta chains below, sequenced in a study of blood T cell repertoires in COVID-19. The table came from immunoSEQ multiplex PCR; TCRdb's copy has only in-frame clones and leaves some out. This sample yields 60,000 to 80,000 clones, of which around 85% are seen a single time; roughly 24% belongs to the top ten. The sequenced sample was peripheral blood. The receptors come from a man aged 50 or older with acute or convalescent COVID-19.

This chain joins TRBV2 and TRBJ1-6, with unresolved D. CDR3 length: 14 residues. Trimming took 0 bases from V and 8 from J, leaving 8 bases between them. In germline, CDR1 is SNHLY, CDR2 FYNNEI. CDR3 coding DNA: TGTGCCAGCAGTGAAGCGAGGAGGGATTCACCCCTCCACTTT. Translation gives CASSEARRDSPLHF.

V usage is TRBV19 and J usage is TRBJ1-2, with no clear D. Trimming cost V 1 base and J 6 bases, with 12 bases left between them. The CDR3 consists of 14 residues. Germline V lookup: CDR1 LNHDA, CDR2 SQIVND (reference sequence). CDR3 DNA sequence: TGTGCCAGTAGTATAGGGTGGGGAGGCGATGGCTACACCTTC. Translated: CASSIGWGGDGYTF.

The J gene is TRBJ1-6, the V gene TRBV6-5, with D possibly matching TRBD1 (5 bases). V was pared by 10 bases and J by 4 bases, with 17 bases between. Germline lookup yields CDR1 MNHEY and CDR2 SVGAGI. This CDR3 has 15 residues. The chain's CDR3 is CATAGRTEYNSPLHF. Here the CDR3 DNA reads TGTGCCACCGCGGGACGGACCGAGTATAATTCACCCCTCCACTTT.

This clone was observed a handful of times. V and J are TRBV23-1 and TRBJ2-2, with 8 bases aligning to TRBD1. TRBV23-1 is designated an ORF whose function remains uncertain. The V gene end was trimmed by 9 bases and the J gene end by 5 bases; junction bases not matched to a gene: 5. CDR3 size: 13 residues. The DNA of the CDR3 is TGCGCCAGTACAGGGGGAAAGACCGGGGAGCTGTTTTTT. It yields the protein CASTGGKTGELFF.

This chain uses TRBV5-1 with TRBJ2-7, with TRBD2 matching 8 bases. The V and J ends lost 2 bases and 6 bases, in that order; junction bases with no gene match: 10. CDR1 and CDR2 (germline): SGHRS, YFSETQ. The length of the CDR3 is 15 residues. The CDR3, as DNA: TGCGCCAGCAGCTTATTAGCGGGACCCTCGGCCGAGCAGTACTTC. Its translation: CASSLLAGPSAEQYF.

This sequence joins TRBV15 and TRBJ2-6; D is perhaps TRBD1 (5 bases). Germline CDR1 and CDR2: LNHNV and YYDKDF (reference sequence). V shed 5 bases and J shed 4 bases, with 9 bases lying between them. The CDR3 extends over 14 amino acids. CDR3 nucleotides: TGTGCCACCAGCCTGAGACAGGGGGCCAACGTCCTGACTTTC. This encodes CATSLRQGANVLTF.

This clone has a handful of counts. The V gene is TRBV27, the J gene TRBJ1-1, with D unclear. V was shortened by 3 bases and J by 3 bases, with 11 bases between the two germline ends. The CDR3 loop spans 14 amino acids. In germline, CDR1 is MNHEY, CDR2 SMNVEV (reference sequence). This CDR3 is CASSLEVGDTEAFF. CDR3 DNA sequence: TGTGCCAGCAGTTTGGAGGTTGGGGACACTGAAGCTTTCTTT.

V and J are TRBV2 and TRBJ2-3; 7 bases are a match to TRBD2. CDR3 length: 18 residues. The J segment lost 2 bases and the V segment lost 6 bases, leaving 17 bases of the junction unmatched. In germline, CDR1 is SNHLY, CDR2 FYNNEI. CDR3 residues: CASRYRAERGPSTDTQYF. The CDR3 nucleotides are TGTGCCAGCAGATACCGAGCTGAGCGGGGACCCTCCACAGATACGCAGTATTTT.

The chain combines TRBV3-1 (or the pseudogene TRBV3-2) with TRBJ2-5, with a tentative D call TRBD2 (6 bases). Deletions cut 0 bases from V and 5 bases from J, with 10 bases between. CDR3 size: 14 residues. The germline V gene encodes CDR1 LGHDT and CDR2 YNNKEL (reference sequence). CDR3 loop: CASSQEGDFETQYF. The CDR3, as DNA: TGTGCCAGCAGCCAAGAAGGGGACTTTGAGACCCAGTACTTC.

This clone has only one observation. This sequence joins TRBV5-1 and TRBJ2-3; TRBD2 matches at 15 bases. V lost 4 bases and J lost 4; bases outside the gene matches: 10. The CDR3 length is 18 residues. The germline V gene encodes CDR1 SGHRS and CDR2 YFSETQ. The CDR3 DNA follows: TGCGCCAGCAGCGCGATAGGACTAGCGGGGGGGCCTTCAGATACGCAGTATTTT. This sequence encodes CASSAIGLAGGPSDTQYF.

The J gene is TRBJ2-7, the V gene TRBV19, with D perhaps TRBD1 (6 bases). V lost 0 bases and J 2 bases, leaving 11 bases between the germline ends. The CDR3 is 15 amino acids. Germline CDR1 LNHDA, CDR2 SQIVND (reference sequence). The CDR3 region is CASSIDTDSTYEQYF. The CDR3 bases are TGTGCCAGTAGTATAGATACGGACAGTACCTACGAGCAGTACTTC.

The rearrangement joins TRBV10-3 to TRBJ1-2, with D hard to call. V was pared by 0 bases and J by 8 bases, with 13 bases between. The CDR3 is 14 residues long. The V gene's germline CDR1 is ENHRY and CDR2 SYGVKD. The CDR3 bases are TGTGCCATCAGTGAGTCGATGGCCGGGGTCGGCTACACCTTC. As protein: CAISESMAGVGYTF.

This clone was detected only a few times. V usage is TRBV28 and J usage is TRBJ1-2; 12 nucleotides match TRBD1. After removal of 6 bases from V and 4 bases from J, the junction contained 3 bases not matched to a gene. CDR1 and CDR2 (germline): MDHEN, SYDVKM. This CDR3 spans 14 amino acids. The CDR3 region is CASRAGQGAYGYTF. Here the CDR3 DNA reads TGTGCCAGCAGGGCGGGACAGGGGGCCTATGGCTACACCTTC.

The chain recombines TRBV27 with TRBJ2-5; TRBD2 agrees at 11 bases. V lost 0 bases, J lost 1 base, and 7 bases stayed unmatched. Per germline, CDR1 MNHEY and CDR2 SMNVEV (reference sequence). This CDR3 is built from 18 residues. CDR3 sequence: CASSLSWLAGGIQETQYF. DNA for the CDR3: TGTGCCAGCAGTTTATCGTGGCTAGCGGGGGGAATCCAAGAGACCCAGTACTTC.

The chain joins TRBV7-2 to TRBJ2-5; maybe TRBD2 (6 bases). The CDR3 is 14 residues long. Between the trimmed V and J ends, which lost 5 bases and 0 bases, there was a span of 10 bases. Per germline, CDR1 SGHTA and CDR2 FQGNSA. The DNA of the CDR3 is TGTGCCAGCAGCCTAGGGGACTACCAAGAGACCCAGTACTTC. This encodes CASSLGDYQETQYF.